The 18 T cell receptor beta chains presented below share a single source sample, sequenced in a study of graft-versus-host responses after intestinal transplantation. Their specific antigens are unknown. Generated by immunoSEQ multiplex PCR, the TCRdb table keeps only in-frame clones and is missing some. The table includes about 71,000 clones, about 92% detected once. The starting material was unstimulated CD8+ T cells sorted from spleen or lymph node cells, obtained before intestinal transplant. Receptors originate from a human donor who received an intestinal transplant.

The V and J genes are TRBV19 and TRBJ2-7; tentative D call: TRBD2 (7 bases). The CDR3 is 15 residues long. V lost 3 bases to trimming and J lost 0 bases, with 12 bases between them. Per the germline V gene, CDR1 is LNHDA and CDR2 is SQIVND (reference sequence). In DNA form, the CDR3 reads TGTGCCAGTAGTATGGTCGGGGGGCCCTCCTACGAGCAGTACTTC. As protein: CASSMVGGPSYEQYF.

The chain carries TRBV27 and TRBJ1-2, with D possibly being TRBD1 (6 bases). The CDR3 runs 14 residues. Looked up from germline, CDR1 is MNHEY and CDR2 is SMNVEV (reference sequence). V lost 6 bases to trimming and J lost 8 bases, with 19 bases between them. For the CDR3, the DNA is TGTGCCAGCAGCCAAATCGGGACAAATGAAGGCTACACCTTC. Its protein is CASSQIGTNEGYTF.

The V and J genes are TRBV9 and TRBJ2-5, with 9 bases that match TRBD2. Trimming removed 0 bases from V and 5 bases from J; junction bases left unmatched: 8. Germline CDR1 is SGDLS and CDR2 is YYNGEE. This CDR3 is 16 amino acids long. The chain's CDR3 is CASSVAGSGGHETQYF. The CDR3 nucleotides are TGTGCCAGCAGCGTAGCAGGGAGCGGGGGGCACGAGACCCAGTACTTC.

The gene calls are TRBV7-9 and TRBJ2-7, with a weak D call TRBD1 (5 bases). CDR1 is SEHNR, CDR2 FQNEAQ, per germline (reference sequence). Trimming took 1 base from V and 1 from J, leaving 14 bases between them. The CDR3 is 16 amino acids. The CDR3 is CASSLGPRRGSYEQYF. CDR3 bases: TGTGCCAGCAGCTTAGGGCCACGAAGGGGATCCTACGAGCAGTACTTC.

This clone was detected only a few times. This rearrangement joins TRBV4-1 to TRBJ2-7; 7 bases align to TRBD2. Germline loops: CDR1 MGHRA, CDR2 YSYEKL. The CDR3 contains 14 residues. J lost 7 bases, V lost 0 bases, and 6 bases had no gene match. The CDR3 DNA sequence: TGCGCCAGCAGCCAAGATCGGGGAGGGCCTGAGCAGTACTTC. This codes for CASSQDRGGPEQYF.

CDR3 residues: CASRDISGDIQYF. The DNA for the CDR3 is TGTGCCAGCCGGGATATTTCCGGGGACATTCAGTACTTC. The chain recombines TRBV7-9 with TRBJ2-4; D may be TRBD2 (5 bases). CDR3 size: 13 residues. Trimming stripped 8 bases from V and 8 bases from J, with 16 bases between. The germline V gene encodes CDR1 SEHNR and CDR2 FQNEAQ (reference sequence).

V gene TRBV15 combines with J gene TRBJ2-4; tentatively, D is TRBD2 (7 bases). This CDR3 region has 16 residues. Trimming removed 4 bases at V and 7 bases at J, with 20 bases between. Germline V gene sequence: CDR1 LNHNV, CDR2 YYDKDF (reference sequence). The CDR3: CATSTNQGRVGNIQYF. The CDR3 DNA follows: TGTGCCACCAGCACCAACCAGGGGAGGGTTGGGAACATTCAGTACTTC.

V is TRBV5-1 and J is TRBJ2-3, with TRBD2 matching over 9 bases. Germline-derived CDR1 and CDR2 are SGHRS and YFSETQ. J lost 1 base, V lost 0 bases, and 12 bases had no gene match. The CDR3 is 19 amino acids. The CDR3 loop is CASSLAGMLAGRGTDTQYF. For the CDR3, the DNA is TGCGCCAGCAGCTTGGCCGGTATGCTAGCGGGGAGGGGCACAGATACGCAGTATTTT.

The chain carries TRBV20-1 and TRBJ2-1; D not certain. Per germline, CDR1 DFQATT and CDR2 SNEGSKA (reference sequence). CDR3 size: 11 residues. V shed 6 bases and J shed 9 bases, with 12 bases lying between them. DNA of the CDR3: TGCAGTGCCTCACTATTGGCTGAGCAGTTCTTC. It yields the protein CSASLLAEQFF.

V and J are TRBV6-5 and TRBJ1-1; 8 bases align to TRBD1. In germline, CDR1 is MNHEY, CDR2 SVGAGI. The CDR3 totals 15 residues. The V segment lost 0 bases and the J segment 1 base; nucleotides outside the gene matches: 1. CDR3 residues: CASSYSQGANTEAFF. The CDR3 nucleotides read TGTGCCAGCAGTTACTCGCAGGGGGCGAACACTGAAGCTTTCTTT.

This chain connects TRBV4-1 to TRBJ2-1; D gene unclear. Germline V gene data show CDR1 as MGHRA and CDR2 as YSYEKL. The CDR3 totals 15 residues. V dropped 1 base and J dropped 6 bases, with 13 bases sitting between them. CDR3 region: CASSQAYTTGNEQFF. For the CDR3, the DNA is TGCGCCAGCAGCCAAGCGTACACCACGGGCAATGAGCAGTTCTTC.

The rearrangement links TRBV11-1 to TRBJ2-7, with 7 bases identical to TRBD1. Germline trimming cut 5 bases from V and 3 bases from J; bases unmatched to any gene: 7. This CDR3 has 14 residues. Per the germline V gene, CDR1 is SGHAT and CDR2 is FQDESV (reference sequence). This CDR3 is CASSGDRDSYEQYF. DNA of the CDR3: TGTGCCAGCAGCGGAGACCGGGACAGCTACGAGCAGTACTTC.

The V and J genes are TRBV6-6 and TRBJ1-4; D perhaps matches TRBD1 (5 bases). Trimming took off 0 bases at V and 4 bases at J, with 12 bases between the two ends. CDR3 length equals 16 residues. Germline V lookup: CDR1 MNHNY, CDR2 SVGAGI (reference sequence). CDR3 DNA sequence: TGTGCCAGCAGTTACTCGCCGACAGCATATAATGAAAAACTGTTTTTT. Protein product: CASSYSPTAYNEKLFF.

This sequence joins TRBV5-1 and TRBJ2-1, with 7 nucleotides matching TRBD1. The CDR3 has 14 amino acids. Trimming removed 4 bases from V and 4 bases from J; junction bases left unmatched: 5. CDR1 and CDR2 from the germline V gene are SGHRS and YFSETQ. CDR3 coding DNA: TGCGCCAGCAGCCCCCCGGGACAGTACAATGAGCAGTTCTTC. The encoded protein is CASSPPGQYNEQFF. The full variable domain, completed using reference TRBV5-1 and TRBJ2-1, is KAGVTQTPRYLIKTRGQQVTLSCSPISGHRSVSWYQQTPGQGLQFLFEYFSETQRNKGNFPGRFSGRQFSNSRSEMNVSTLELGDSALYLCASSPPGQYNEQFFGPGTRLTVL.

The V gene is TRBV7-9, the J gene TRBJ1-4; D is possibly TRBD1 (5 bases). V was clipped by 5 bases and J by 8 bases, with 15 bases between them. Germline V lookup: CDR1 SEHNR, CDR2 FQNEAQ (reference sequence). The CDR3 has 14 residues. The CDR3 loop reads CASSPGGGWEKLFF. CDR3 bases: TGTGCCAGCAGCCCCGGGGGGGGTTGGGAAAAACTGTTTTTT. Looking up the rest from reference TRBV7-9 and TRBJ1-4 gives the full variable domain: DTGVSQNPRHKITKRGQNVTFRCDPISEHNRLYWYRQTLGQGPEFLTYFQNEAQLEKSRLLSDRFSAERPKGSFSTLEIQRTEQGDSAMYLCASSPGGGWEKLFFGSGTQLSVL.

V is TRBV5-6 and J is TRBJ2-7, with 8 bases matching TRBD1. Germline assignment: CDR1 SGHDT and CDR2 YYEEEE. The CDR3 has 14 amino acids. V was clipped by 9 bases and J by 1 base; unmatched bases: 9. In nucleotides, the CDR3 is TGTGCCACCCAACCGGGACAGGATTCCTACGAGCAGTACTTC. Its protein is CATQPGQDSYEQYF.

Worth noting for this clone: One end of the junction fails to match germline, which may point to a read error. The rearrangement joins TRBV7-7 to TRBJ2-3, with 10 bases fitting TRBD2. The germline CDR1 and CDR2 sequences are SSHAT and FNYEAQ (reference sequence). CDR3 length equals 14 residues. The CDR3 spells CASSTSGGTDTQYF. The DNA for the CDR3 is TGTGCTAGCAGCACTAGCGGGGGCACAGATACGCAGTATTTT.

The V call is TRBV6-4, the J call TRBJ2-2; D may be TRBD1 (6 bases). The CDR3 is made up of 14 amino acids. Germline CDR1 reads MRHNA; CDR2 reads SNTAGT. V lost 4 bases, J lost 1 base, and 7 bases lay in between. The CDR3 bases are TGTGCCAGCAGTGGGGGACAGAACACCGGGGAGCTGTTTTTT. It codes for CASSGGQNTGELFF.